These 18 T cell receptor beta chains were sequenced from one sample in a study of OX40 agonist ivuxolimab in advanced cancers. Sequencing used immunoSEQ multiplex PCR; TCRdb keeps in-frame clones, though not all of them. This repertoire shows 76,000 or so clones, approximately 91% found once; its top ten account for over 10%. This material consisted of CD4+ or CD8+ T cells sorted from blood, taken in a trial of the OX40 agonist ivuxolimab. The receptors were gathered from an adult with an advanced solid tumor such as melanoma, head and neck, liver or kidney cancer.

The CDR3 protein is CASSLTWESAEAFF. CDR3 in DNA: TGTGCCAGCAGCTTAACCTGGGAGAGCGCTGAAGCTTTCTTT. V usage is TRBV11-3 and J usage is TRBJ1-1; D is uncertain. The CDR3 spans 14 residues. The V and J ends lost 2 bases and 6 bases respectively, with 13 bases between them. Germline V lookup: CDR1 SGHNT, CDR2 YENEEA.

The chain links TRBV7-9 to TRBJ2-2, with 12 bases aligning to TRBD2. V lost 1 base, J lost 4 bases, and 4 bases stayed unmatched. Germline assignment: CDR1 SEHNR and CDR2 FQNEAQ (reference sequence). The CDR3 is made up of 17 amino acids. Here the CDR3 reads CASSLDLAGGVTGELFF. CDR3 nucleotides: TGTGCCAGCAGCTTAGATCTAGCGGGAGGGGTCACCGGGGAGCTGTTTTTT.

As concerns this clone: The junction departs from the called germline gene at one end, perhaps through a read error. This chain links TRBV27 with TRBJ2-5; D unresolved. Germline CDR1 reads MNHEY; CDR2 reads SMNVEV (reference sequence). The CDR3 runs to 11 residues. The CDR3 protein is CASTSQGTQYF. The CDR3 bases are TGTGCCAGCACCTCTCAAGGGACCCAGTACTTC.

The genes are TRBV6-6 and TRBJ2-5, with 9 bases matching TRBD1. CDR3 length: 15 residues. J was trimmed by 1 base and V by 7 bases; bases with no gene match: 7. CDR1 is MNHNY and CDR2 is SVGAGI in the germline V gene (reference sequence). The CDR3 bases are TGTGCCAGCAAAACCTGGGGACAGGGCCAAGAGACCCAGTACTTC. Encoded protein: CASKTWGQGQETQYF.

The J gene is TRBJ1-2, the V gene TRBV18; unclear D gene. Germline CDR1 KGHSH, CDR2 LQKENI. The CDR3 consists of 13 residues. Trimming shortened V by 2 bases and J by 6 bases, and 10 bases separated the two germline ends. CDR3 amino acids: CASSPRTIDGYTF. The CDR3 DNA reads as TGTGCCAGCTCACCAAGAACCATCGATGGCTACACCTTC.

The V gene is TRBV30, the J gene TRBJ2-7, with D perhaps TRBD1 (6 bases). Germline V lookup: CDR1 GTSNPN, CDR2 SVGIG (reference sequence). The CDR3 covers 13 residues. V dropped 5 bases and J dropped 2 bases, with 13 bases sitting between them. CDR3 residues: CAWGQGPPYEQYF. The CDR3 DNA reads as TGTGCCTGGGGCCAGGGGCCACCCTACGAGCAGTACTTC.

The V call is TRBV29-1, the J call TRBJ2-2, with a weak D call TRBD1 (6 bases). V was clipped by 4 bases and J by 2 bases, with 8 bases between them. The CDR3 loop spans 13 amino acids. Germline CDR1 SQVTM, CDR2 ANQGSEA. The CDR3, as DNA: TGCAGCGTTGGGACAGTTAACACCGGGGAGCTGTTTTTT. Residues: CSVGTVNTGELFF.

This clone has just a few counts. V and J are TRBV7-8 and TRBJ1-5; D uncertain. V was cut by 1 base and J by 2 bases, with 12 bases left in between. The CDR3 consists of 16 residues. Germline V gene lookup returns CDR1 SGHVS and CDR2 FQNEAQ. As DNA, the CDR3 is TGTGCCAGCAGCTTAGGGGGAAATCTCGGCAATCAGCCCCAGCATTTT. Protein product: CASSLGGNLGNQPQHF.

CDR3 amino acids: CASSVVDKGPTYGYTF. The CDR3 nucleotides read TGTGCCAGCAGCGTAGTCGATAAGGGGCCTACCTATGGCTACACCTTC. V usage is TRBV9 and J usage is TRBJ1-2; TRBD1 might be the D (5 bases). The CDR3 sequence is 16 residues long. V lost 0 bases and J lost 4, with 16 bases in between. CDR1 is SGDLS, CDR2 YYNGEE, per germline.

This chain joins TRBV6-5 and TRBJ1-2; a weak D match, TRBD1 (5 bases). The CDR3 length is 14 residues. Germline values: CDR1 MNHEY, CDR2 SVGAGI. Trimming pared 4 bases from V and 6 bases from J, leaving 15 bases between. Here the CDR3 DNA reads TGTGCCAGCAGTTGGGGGTATGGAATGGATGGCTACACCTTC. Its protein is CASSWGYGMDGYTF.

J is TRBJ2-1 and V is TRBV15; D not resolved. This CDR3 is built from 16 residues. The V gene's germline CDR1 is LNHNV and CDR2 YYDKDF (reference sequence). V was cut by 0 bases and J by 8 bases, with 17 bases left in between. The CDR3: CATSRDRSSRRDEQFF. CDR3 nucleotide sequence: TGTGCCACCAGCAGAGATAGGTCCAGCCGAAGAGATGAGCAGTTCTTC.

This CDR3 reads CASSETSGYYEQYF. The CDR3 nucleotides read TGTGCCAGCAGTGAGACTAGCGGATACTACGAGCAGTACTTC. The rearrangement joins TRBV28 to TRBJ2-7, with 9 bases aligning to TRBD2. CDR1 is MDHEN, CDR2 SYDVKM, per germline. The CDR3 is made up of 14 amino acids. Germline trimming cut 5 bases from V and 3 bases from J; bases unmatched to any gene: 5. The complete variable domain, with remaining parts taken from reference TRBV28 and TRBJ2-7, reads DVKVTQSSRYLVKRTGEKVFLECVQDMDHENMFWYRQDPGLGLRLIYFSYDVKMKEKGDIPEGYSVSREKKERFSLILESASTNQTSMYLCASSETSGYYEQYFGPGTRLTVT.

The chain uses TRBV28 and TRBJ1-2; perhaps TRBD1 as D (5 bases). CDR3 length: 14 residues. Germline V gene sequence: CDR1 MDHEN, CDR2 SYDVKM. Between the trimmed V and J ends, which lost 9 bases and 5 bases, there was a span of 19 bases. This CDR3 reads CASSETPGGYGYTF. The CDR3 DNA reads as TGTGCCAGTTCCGAGACCCCGGGGGGGTATGGCTACACCTTC.

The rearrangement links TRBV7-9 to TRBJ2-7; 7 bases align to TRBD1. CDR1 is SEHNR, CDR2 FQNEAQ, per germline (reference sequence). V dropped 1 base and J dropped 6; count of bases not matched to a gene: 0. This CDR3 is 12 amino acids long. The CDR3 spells CASSLDRGEQYF. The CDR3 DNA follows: TGTGCCAGCAGCTTAGACAGGGGCGAGCAGTACTTC.

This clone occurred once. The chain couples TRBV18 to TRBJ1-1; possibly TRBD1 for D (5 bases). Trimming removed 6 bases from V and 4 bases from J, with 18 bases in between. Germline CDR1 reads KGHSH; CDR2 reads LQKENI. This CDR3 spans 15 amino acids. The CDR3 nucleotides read TGTGCCAGCTCTACCGGCGGGGAGGGGAGCACTGAAGCTTTCTTT. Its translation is CASSTGGEGSTEAFF. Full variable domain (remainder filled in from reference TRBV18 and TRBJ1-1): NAGVMQNPRHLVRRRGQEARLRCSPMKGHSHVYWYRQLPEEGLKFMVYLQKENIIDESGMPKERFSAEFPKEGPSILRIQQVVRGDSAAYFCASSTGGEGSTEAFFGQGTRLTVV.

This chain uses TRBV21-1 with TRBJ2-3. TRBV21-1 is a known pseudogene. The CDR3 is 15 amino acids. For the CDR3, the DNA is TGTGCCAGCAGCAGAGTTGAAGGTAGCACAGATACGCAGTATTTT. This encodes CASSRVEGSTDTQYF.

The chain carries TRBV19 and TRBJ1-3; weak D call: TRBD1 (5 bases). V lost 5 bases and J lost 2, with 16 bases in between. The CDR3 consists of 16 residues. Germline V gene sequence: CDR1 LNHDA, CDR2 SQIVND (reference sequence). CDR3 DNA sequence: TGTGCCAGTAGTCCGGGACCGAGGGCGGCTGGAAACACCATATATTTT. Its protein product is CASSPGPRAAGNTIYF.

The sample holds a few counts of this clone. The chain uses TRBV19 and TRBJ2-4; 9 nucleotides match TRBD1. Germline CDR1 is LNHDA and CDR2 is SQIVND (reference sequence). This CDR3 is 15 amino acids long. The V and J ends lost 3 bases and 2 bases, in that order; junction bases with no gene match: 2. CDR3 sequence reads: CASSIYRGPKNIQYF. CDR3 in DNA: TGTGCCAGTAGTATTTACAGGGGGCCCAAAAACATTCAGTACTTC.